This entry is about one T cell receptor (beta chain). With template switching, a universal primer site was added, and the cDNA carried unique molecular identifiers. MiXCR, applied by TCRdb to the 5' RACE reads, yields one record per CDR3 protein. The sample holds 200,000 to 250,000 distinct CDR3 sequences, around 6.5% seen once. Per the germline V gene, CDR1 is SGHAT and CDR2 is FQNNGV. J was trimmed by 5 bases and V by 2 bases; bases with no gene match: 4. CDR3 length equals 14 residues. This specimen belongs to a study of identical twins. These data were likewise used in another study, on T cells expressing NK-cell markers. That report notes: As a fraction of CD8+ T cells, dominant NKG2C+ clonotypes reached about 1.0-8% in roughly 6 donors.

Sequenced: CD8+ T cells sorted from blood. This receptor was taken from a woman under 30 in good health. The V and J genes are TRBV11-2 and TRBJ2-3; TRBD1 matches at 7 bases. This CDR3 is CASSLYRGVDTQYF. CDR3 in DNA: TGTGCCAGCAGCTTATACAGGGGTGTAGATACGCAGTATTTT.